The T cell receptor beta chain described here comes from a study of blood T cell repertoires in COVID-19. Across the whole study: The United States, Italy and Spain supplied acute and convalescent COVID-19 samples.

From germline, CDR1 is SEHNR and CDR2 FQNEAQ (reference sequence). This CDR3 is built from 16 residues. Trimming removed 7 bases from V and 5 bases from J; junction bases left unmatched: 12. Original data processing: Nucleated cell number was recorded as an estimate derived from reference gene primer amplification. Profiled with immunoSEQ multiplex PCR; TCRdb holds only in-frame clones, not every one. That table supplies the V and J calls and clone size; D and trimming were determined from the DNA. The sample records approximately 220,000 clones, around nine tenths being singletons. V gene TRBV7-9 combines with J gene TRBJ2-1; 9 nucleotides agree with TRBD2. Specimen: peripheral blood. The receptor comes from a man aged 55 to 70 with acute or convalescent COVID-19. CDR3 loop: CASNIRSGGPNNEQFF. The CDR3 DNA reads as TGTGCCAGCAACATAAGAAGCGGGGGGCCCAACAATGAGCAGTTCTTC.